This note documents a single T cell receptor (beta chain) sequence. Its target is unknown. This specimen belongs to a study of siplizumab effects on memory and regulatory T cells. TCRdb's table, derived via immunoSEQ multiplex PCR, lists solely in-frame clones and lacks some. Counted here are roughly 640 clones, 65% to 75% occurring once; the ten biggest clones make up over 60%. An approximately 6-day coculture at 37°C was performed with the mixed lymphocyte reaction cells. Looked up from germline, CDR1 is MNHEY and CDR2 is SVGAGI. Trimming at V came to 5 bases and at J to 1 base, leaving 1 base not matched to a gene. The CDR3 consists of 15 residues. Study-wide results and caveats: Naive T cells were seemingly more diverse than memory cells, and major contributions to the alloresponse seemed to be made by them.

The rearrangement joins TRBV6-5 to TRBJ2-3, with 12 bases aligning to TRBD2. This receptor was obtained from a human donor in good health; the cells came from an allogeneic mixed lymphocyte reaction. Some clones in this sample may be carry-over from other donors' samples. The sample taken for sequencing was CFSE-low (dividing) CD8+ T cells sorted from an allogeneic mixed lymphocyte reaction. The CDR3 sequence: CASSRLAGGTDTQYF. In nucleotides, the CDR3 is TGTGCCAGCAGTCGACTAGCGGGGGGCACAGATACGCAGTATTTT.